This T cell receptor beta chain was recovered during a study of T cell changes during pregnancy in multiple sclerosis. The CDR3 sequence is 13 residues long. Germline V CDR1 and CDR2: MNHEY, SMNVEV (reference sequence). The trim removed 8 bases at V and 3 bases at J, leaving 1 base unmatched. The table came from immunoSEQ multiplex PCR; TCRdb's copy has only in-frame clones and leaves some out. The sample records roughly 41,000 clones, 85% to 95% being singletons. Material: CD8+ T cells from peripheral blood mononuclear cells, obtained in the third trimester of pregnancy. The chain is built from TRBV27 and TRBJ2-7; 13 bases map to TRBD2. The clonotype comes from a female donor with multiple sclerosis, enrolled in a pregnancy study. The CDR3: CASGLAGDYEQYF. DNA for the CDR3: TGTGCCAGCGGACTAGCGGGAGACTACGAGCAGTACTTC.